The clone carrying this T cell receptor beta chain was observed once. These data originate in a study of lymphopenia after photon versus proton radiotherapy. This CDR3 has 17 amino acids. With V trimmed by 4 bases and J by 7 bases, 10 bases remained unmatched. Germline V lookup: CDR1 MNHEY, CDR2 SMNVEV (reference sequence). The protocol was immunoSEQ multiplex PCR, while the TCRdb copy is restricted to in-frame clones and leaves out a portion. The table has tens of thousands of clones, about 80% seen once; the top ten hold around 15%. The sample here was peripheral blood, taken from a patient treated with proton-based radiotherapy. V is TRBV27 and J is TRBJ2-7; TRBD2 matches at 16 bases. The TCR sequence derives from a woman aged 70-85 years with pancreatic cancer. In DNA, the CDR3 is TGTGCCAGCAGTTCGGGACTAGCGGGAGGGCCGTCGCGGGAGCAGTACTTC. It encodes CASSSGLAGGPSREQYF.